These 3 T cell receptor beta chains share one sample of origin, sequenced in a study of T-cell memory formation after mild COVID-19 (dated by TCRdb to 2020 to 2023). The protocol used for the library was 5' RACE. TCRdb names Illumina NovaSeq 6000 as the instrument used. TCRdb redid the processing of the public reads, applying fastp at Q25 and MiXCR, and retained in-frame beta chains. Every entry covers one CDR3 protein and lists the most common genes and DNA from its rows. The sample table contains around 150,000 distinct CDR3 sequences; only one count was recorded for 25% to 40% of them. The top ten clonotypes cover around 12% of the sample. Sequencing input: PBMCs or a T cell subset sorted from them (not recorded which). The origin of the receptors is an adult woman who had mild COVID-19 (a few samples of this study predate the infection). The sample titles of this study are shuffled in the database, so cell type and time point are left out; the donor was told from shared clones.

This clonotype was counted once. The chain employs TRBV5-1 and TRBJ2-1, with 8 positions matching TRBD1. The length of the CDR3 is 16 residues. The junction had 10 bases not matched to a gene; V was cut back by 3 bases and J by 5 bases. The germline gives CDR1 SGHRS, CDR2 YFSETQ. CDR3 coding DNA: TGCGCCAGCAGCTGGGATGGACAGGGTCCGAACAATGAGCAGTTCTTC. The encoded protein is CASSWDGQGPNNEQFF. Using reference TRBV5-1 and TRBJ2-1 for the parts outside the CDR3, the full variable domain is KAGVTQTPRYLIKTRGQQVTLSCSPISGHRSVSWYQQTPGQGLQFLFEYFSETQRNKGNFPGRFSGRQFSNSRSEMNVSTLELGDSALYLCASSWDGQGPNNEQFFGPGTRLTVL.

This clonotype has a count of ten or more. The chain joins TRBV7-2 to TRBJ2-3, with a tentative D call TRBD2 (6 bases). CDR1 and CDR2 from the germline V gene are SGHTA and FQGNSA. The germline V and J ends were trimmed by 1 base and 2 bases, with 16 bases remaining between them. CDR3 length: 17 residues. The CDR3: CASSLVAVGTSTDTQYF. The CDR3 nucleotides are TGTGCCAGCAGCTTAGTAGCGGTCGGCACCTCCACAGATACGCAGTATTTT.

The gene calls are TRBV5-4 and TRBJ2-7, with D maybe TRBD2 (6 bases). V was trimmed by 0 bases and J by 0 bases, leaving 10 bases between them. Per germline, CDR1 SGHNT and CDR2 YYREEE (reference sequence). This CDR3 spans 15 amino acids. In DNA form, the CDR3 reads TGTGCCAGCAGCTTGGGAGGGAGGTTCTCCTACGAGCAGTACTTC. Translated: CASSLGGRFSYEQYF.